This T cell receptor (beta chain) is from a study of OX40 agonist ivuxolimab in advanced cancers. The CDR3 is made up of 15 amino acids. The ends lost 6 bases at V and 9 bases at J; junction bases unmatched: 13. Germline V lookup: CDR1 PRHDT, CDR2 FYEKMQ (reference sequence). Clones were sequenced by immunoSEQ multiplex PCR, and TCRdb holds only the in-frame ones, with some missing. The sample lists 89,000 or so clones, around 90% occurring once. Sample: CD4+ or CD8+ T cells sorted from blood, taken in a trial of the OX40 agonist ivuxolimab. The V and J genes are TRBV13 and TRBJ2-1; TRBD2 matches 8 bases. The receptor's source is an adult with an advanced solid tumor such as melanoma, head and neck, liver or kidney cancer. Here the CDR3 DNA reads TGTGCCAGCAGTTCCTTCGACGGGGGGGCCTTTGAGCAGTTCTTC. Amino acid sequence: CASSSFDGGAFEQFF.